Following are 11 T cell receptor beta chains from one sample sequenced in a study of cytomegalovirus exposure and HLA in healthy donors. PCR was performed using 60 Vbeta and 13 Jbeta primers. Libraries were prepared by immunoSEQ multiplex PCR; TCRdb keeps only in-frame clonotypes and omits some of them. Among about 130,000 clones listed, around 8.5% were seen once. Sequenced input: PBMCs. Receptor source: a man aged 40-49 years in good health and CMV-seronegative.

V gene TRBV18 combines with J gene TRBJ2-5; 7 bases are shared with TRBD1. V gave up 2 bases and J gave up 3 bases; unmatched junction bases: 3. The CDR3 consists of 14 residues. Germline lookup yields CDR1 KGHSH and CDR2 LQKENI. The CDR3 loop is CASSPWQGEETQYF. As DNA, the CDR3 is TGTGCCAGCTCACCATGGCAGGGGGAAGAGACCCAGTACTTC.

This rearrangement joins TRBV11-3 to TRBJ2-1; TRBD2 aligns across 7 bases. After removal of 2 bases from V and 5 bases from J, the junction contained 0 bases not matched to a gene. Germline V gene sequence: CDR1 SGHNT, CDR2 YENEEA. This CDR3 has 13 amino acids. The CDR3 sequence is CASSLSGDNEQFF. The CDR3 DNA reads TGTGCCAGCAGCTTAAGCGGGGACAATGAGCAGTTCTTC.

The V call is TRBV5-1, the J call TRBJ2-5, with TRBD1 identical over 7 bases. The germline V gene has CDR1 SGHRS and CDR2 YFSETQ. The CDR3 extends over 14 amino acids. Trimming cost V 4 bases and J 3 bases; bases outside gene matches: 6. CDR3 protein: CASSTWTGKETQYF. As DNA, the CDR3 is TGCGCCAGCAGCACATGGACAGGAAAAGAGACCCAGTACTTC.

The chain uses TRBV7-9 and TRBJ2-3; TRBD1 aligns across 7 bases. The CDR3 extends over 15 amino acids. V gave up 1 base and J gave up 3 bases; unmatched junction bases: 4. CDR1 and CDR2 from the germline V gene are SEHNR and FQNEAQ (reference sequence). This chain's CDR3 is CASSLGDSITDTQYF. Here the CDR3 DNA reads TGTGCCAGCAGCTTAGGGGACAGCATTACAGATACGCAGTATTTT.

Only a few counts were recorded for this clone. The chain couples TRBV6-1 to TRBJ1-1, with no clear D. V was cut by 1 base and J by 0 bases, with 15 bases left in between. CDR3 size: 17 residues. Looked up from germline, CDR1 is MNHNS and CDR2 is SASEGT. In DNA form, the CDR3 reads TGTGCCAGCAGTGAAGGCCCCTGGGGAGGGATGAACACTGAAGCTTTCTTT. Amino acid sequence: CASSEGPWGGMNTEAFF.

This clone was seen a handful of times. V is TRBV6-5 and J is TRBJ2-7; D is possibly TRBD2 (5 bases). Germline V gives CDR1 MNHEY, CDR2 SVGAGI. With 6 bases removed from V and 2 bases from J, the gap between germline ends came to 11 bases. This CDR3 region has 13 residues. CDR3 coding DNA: TGTGCCAGCAGCCCCGGGCGGGCCTACGAGCAGTACTTC. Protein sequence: CASSPGRAYEQYF.

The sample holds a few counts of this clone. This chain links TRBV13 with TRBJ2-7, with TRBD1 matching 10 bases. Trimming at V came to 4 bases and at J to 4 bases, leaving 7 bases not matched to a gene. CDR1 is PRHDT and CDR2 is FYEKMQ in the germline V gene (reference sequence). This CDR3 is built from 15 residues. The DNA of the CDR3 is TGTGCCAGCAGCTCACGGGGGGACAGGGGTTACGAGCAGTACTTC. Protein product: CASSSRGDRGYEQYF. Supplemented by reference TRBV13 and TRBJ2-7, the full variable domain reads AAGVIQSPRHLIKEKRETATLKCYPIPRHDTVYWYQQGPGQDPQFLISFYEKMQSDKGSIPDRFSAQQFSDYHSELNMSSLELGDSALYFCASSSRGDRGYEQYFGPGTRLTVT.

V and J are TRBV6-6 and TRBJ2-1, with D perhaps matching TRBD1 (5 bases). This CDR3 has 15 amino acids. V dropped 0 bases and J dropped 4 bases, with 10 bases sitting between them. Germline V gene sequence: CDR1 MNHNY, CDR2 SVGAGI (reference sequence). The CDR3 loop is CASSYSGRAYNEQFF. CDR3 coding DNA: TGTGCCAGCAGTTACTCAGGCAGGGCGTACAATGAGCAGTTCTTC.

The CDR3 coding sequence is TGTGCCAGCAGCCCCGGGACTAGCGGGGATACGCAGTATTTT. This codes for CASSPGTSGDTQYF. The J gene is TRBJ2-3, the V gene TRBV6-1; 12 bases line up with TRBD2. Losses at the gene ends were 6 bases for V and 6 bases for J; bases not matched to a gene: 4. The CDR3 runs to 14 residues. The germline CDR1 and CDR2 sequences are MNHNS and SASEGT.

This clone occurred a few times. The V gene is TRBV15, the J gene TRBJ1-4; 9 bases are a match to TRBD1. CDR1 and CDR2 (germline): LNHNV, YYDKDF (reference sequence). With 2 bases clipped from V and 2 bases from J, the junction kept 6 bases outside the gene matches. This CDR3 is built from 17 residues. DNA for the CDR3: TGTGCCACCAGCAGAAACAGGGGGCGCGCTACTAATGAAAAACTGTTTTTT. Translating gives CATSRNRGRATNEKLFF.

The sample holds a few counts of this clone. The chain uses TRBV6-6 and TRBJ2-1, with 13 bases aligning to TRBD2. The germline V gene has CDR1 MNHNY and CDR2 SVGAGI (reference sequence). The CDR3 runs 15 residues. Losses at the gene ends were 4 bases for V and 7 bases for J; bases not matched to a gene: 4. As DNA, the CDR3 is TGTGCCAGCAGTTTTACTAGCGGGGGGGGGAATGAGCAGTTCTTC. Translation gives CASSFTSGGGNEQFF.